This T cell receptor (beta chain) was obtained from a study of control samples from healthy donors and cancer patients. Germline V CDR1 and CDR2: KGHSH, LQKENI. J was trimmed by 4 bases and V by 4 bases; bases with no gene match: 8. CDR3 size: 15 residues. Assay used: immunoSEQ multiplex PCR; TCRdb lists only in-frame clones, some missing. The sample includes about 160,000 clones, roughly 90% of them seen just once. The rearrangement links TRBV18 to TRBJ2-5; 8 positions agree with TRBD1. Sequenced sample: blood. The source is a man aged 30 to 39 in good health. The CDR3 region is CASSQYGQGRETQYF. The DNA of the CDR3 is TGTGCCAGCTCACAGTACGGACAGGGTAGAGAGACCCAGTACTTC.